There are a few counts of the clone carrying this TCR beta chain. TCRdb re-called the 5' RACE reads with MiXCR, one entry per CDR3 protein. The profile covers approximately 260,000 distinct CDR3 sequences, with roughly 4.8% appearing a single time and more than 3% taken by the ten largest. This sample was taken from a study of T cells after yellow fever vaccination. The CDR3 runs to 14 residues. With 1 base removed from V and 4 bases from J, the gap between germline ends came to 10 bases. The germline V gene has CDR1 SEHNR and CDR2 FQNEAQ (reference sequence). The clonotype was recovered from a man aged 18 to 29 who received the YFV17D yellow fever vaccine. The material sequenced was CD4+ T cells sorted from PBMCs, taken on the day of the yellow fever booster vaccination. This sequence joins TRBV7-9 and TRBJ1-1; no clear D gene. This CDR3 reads CASSLGLAGTEAFF. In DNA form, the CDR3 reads TGTGCCAGCAGCTTAGGACTGGCAGGCACTGAAGCTTTCTTT.